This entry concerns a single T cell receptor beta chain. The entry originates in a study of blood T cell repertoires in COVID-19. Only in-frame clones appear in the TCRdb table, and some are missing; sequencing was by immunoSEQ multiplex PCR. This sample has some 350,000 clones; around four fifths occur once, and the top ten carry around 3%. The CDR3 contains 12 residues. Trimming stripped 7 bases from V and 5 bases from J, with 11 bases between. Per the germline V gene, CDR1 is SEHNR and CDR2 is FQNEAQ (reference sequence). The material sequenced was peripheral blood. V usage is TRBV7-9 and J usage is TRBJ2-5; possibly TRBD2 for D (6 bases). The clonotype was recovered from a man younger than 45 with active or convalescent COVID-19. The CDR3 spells CASKRRGETQYF. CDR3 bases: TGTGCCAGCAAACGGCGGGGTGAGACCCAGTACTTC. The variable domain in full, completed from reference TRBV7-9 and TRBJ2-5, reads DTGVSQNPRHKITKRGQNVTFRCDPISEHNRLYWYRQTLGQGPEFLTYFQNEAQLEKSRLLSDRFSAERPKGSFSTLEIQRTEQGDSAMYLCASKRRGETQYFGPGTRLLVL.